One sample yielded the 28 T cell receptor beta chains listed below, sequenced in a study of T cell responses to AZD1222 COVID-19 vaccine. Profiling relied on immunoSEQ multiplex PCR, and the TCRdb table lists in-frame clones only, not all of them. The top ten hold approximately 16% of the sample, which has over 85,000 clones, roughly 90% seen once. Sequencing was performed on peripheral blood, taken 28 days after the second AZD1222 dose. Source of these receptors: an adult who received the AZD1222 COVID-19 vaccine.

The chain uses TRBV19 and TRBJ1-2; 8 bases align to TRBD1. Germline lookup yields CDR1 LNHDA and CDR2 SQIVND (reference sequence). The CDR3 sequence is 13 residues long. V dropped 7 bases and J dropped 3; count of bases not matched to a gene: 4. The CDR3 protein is CASTPGGDYGYTF. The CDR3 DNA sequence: TGTGCCAGTACCCCAGGGGGCGACTATGGCTACACCTTC.

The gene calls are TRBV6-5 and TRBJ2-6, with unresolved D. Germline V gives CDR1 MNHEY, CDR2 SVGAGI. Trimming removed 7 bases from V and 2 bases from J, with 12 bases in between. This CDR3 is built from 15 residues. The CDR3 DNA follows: TGTGCCAGCAATCCTCTGAATGCTGGGGCCAACGTCCTGACTTTC. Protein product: CASNPLNAGANVLTF.

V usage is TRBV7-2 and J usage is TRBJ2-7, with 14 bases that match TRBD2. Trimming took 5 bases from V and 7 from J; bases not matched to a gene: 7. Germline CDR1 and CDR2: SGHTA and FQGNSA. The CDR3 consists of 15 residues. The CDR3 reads CASSIPGLAGVEQYF. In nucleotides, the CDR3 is TGTGCCAGCAGCATTCCGGGACTAGCGGGAGTAGAGCAGTACTTC.

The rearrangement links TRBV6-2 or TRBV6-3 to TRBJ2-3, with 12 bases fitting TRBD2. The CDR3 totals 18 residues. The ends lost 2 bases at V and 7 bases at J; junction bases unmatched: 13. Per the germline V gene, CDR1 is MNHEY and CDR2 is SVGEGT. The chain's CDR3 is CASSYRLAGAQGAHTQYF. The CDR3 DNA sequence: TGTGCCAGCAGTTACCGACTAGCGGGAGCGCAGGGGGCCCATACGCAGTATTTT.

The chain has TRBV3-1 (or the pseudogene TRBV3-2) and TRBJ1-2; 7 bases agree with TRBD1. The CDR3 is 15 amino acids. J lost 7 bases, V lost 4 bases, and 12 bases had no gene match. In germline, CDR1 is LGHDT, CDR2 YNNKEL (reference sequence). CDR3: CASSPEGARGLGYTF. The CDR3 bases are TGTGCCAGCAGCCCAGAGGGGGCTCGGGGTCTTGGCTACACCTTC.

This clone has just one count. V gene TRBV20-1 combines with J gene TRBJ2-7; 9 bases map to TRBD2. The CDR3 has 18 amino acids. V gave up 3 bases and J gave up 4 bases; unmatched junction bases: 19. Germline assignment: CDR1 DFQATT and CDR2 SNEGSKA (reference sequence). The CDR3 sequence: CSASNVIAGVLFPYEQYF. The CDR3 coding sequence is TGCAGTGCTAGTAATGTGATAGCGGGAGTCCTATTCCCATACGAGCAGTACTTC.

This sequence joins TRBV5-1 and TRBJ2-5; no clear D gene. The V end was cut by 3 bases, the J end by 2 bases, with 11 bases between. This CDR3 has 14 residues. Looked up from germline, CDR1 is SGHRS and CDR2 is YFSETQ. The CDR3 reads CASSWTADQETQYF. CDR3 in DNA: TGCGCCAGCAGCTGGACGGCGGATCAAGAGACCCAGTACTTC.

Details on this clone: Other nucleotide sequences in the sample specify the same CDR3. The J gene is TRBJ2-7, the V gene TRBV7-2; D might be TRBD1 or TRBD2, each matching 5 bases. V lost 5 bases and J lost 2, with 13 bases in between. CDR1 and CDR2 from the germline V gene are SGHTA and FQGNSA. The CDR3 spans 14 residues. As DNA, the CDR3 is TGTGCCAGCAGCCCCCCTGGGGGTACCTACGAGCAGTACTTC. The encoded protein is CASSPPGGTYEQYF.

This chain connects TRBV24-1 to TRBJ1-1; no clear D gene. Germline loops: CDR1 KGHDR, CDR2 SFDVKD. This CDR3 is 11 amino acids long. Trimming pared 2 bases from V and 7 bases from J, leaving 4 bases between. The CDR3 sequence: CATSDYSEAFF. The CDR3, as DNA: TGTGCCACCAGTGATTATAGTGAAGCTTTCTTT.

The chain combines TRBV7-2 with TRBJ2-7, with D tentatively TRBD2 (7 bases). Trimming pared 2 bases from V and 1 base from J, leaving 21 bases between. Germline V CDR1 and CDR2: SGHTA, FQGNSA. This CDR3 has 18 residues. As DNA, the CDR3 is TGTGCCAGCAGCTTATCCCGGACGGGGGGCGCATCATCCTACGAGCAGTACTTC. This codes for CASSLSRTGGASSYEQYF.

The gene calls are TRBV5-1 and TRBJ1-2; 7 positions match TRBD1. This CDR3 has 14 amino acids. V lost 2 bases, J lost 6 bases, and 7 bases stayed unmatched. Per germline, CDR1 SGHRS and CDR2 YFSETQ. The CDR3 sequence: CASSLGQEVNGYTF. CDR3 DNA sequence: TGCGCCAGCAGCTTAGGACAGGAAGTTAATGGCTACACCTTC.

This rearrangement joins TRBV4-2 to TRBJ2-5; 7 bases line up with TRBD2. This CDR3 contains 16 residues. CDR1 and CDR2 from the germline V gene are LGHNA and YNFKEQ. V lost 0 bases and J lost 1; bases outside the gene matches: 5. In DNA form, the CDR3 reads TGTGCCAGCAGCCAAGACCCCAGCGGGACCCAAGAGACCCAGTACTTC. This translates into CASSQDPSGTQETQYF.

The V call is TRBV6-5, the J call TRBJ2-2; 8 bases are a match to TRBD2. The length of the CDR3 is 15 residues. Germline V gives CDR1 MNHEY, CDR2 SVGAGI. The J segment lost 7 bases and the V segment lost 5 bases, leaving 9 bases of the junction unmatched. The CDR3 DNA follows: TGTGCCAGCAGTCCCAGCGGGAGTTTAGTCGGGGAGCTGTTTTTT. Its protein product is CASSPSGSLVGELFF.

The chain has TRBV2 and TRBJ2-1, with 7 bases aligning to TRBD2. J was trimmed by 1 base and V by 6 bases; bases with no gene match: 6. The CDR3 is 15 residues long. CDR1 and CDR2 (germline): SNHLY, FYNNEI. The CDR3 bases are TGTGCCAGCAGGCAAACCGGGAGGTCCTACAATGAGCAGTTCTTC. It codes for CASRQTGRSYNEQFF.

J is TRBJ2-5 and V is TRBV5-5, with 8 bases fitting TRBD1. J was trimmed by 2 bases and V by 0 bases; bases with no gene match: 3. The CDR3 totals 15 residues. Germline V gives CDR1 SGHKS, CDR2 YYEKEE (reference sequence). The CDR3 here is CASSLGQGSQETQYF. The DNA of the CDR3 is TGTGCCAGCAGCTTGGGACAGGGGTCTCAAGAGACCCAGTACTTC.

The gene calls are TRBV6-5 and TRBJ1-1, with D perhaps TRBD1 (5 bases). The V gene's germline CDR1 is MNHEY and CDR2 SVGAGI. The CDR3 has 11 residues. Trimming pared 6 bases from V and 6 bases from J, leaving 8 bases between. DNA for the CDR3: TGTGCCAGCAGACGACAGTCTGAAGCTTTCTTT. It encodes CASRRQSEAFF.

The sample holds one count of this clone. The CDR3 DNA reads as TGTGCCAGCAGTTTATTACGGGGAAACACCATATATTTT. This sequence encodes CASSLLRGNTIYF. The rearrangement uses TRBV28 and TRBJ1-3, with D unresolved. The V end was cut by 1 base, the J end by 4 bases, with 5 bases between. The CDR3 loop spans 13 amino acids. Germline V lookup: CDR1 MDHEN, CDR2 SYDVKM.

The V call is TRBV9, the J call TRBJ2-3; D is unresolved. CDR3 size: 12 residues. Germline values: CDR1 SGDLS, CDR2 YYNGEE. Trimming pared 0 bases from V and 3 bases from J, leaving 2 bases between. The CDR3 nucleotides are TGTGCCAGCAGCGTAGTAACAGATACGCAGTATTTT. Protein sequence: CASSVVTDTQYF.

The CDR3, as DNA: TGTGCCAGCAGTGAGTATGGGACTAGCTTAGCCTACAATGAGCAGTTCTTC. The encoded protein is CASSEYGTSLAYNEQFF. The chain links TRBV6-1 to TRBJ2-1; TRBD2 matches at 9 bases. The CDR3 runs to 17 residues. Germline V gene lookup returns CDR1 MNHNS and CDR2 SASEGT. After removal of 3 bases from V and 2 bases from J, the junction contained 8 bases not matched to a gene.

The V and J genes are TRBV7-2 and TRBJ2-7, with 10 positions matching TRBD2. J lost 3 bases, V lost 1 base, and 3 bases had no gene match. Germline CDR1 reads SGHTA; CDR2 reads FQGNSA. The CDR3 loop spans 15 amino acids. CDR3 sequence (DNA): TGTGCCAGCAGCTTAGGGGGACTAGCGATCTACGAGCAGTACTTC. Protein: CASSLGGLAIYEQYF.

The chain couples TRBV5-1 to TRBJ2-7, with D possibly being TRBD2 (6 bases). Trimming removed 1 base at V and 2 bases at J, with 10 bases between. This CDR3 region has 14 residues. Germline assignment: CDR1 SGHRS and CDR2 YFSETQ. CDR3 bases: TGCGCCAGCAGCTTGACTAGCTCTACCTACGAGCAGTACTTC. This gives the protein CASSLTSSTYEQYF.

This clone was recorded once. CDR3 DNA sequence: TGTGCCAGCAGTCAAGGGGGACTCTATGGCTACACCTTC. Residues: CASSQGGLYGYTF. The chain has TRBV7-9 and TRBJ1-2; maybe TRBD1 (6 bases). CDR3 length equals 13 residues. V was clipped by 6 bases and J by 4 bases, with 12 bases between them. The germline V gene has CDR1 SEHNR and CDR2 FQNEAQ (reference sequence).

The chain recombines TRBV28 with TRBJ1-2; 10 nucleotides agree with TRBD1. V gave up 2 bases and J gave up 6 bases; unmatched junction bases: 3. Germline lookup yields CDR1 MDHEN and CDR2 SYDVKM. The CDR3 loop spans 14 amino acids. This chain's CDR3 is CASSLADRGNGYTF. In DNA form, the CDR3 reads TGTGCCAGCAGTTTAGCGGACAGGGGGAATGGCTACACCTTC.

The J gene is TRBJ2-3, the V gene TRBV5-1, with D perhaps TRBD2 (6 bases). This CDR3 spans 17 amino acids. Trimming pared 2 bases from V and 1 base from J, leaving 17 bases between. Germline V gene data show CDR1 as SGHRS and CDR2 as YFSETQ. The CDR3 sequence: CASSFYTGSQGTDTQYF. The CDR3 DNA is TGCGCCAGCAGCTTCTATACCGGGAGCCAGGGCACAGATACGCAGTATTTT.

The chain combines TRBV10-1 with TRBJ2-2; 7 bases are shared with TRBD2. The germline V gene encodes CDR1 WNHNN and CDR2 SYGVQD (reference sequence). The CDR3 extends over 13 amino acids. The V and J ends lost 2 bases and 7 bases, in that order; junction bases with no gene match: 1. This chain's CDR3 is CASSETGGGELFF. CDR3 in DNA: TGCGCCAGCAGTGAGACGGGGGGCGGGGAGCTGTTTTTT.

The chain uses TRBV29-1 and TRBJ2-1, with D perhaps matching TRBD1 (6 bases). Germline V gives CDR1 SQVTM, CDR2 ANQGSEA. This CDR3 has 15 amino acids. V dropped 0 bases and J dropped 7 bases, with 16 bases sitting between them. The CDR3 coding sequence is TGCAGCGTTGAAGAAGGTAGAGGGGGTTGGAATGAGCAGTTCTTC. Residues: CSVEEGRGGWNEQFF.

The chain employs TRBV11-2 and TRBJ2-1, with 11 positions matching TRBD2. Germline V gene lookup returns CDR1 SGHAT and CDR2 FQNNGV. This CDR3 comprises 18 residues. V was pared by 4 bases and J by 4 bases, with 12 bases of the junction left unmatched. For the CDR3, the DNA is TGTGCCAGCAGCTGGGCCTTTCCTAGCGGGAGGTTTTACAATGAGCAGTTCTTC. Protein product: CASSWAFPSGRFYNEQFF.

The CDR3 nucleotides are TGTGCCAGCAGCTTGAAGGTGCTGGGAAGTACTGGAAACACCATATATTTT. Amino acids: CASSLKVLGSTGNTIYF. The chain is built from TRBV5-4 and TRBJ1-3, with no clear D. The CDR3 length is 17 residues. V gave up 1 base and J gave up 2 bases, with 16 bases separating them. From germline, CDR1 is SGHNT and CDR2 YYREEE (reference sequence).